Following are 18 T cell receptor beta chains from one sample sequenced in a study of blood T cell repertoires in COVID-19. The method was immunoSEQ multiplex PCR; TCRdb's version includes in-frame clones alone and lacks a portion of them. The sample lists hundreds of thousands of clones; more than 75% were seen once. The material sequenced was peripheral blood. Receptor source: a young woman who had recovered from COVID-19.

This chain joins TRBV28 and TRBJ1-4; 11 positions match TRBD1. The CDR3 consists of 15 residues. V lost 5 bases to trimming and J lost 7 bases; unmatched junction nucleotides: 6. Germline CDR1 MDHEN, CDR2 SYDVKM. The CDR3 DNA is TGTGCCAGCAGTCCAGGGGGGACAGGGGGTGAAAAACTGTTTTTT. This codes for CASSPGGTGGEKLFF.

The J gene is TRBJ2-1, the V gene TRBV9, with D perhaps matching TRBD2 (5 bases). V lost 4 bases and J lost 8, with 16 bases in between. The germline gives CDR1 SGDLS, CDR2 YYNGEE. There are 14 residues in the CDR3. CDR3 amino acids: CASSISGARDEQFF. CDR3 sequence (DNA): TGTGCCAGCAGCATCAGCGGAGCCCGGGATGAGCAGTTCTTC.

J is TRBJ2-7 and V is TRBV9; no firm D call. CDR1 is SGDLS, CDR2 YYNGEE, per germline. The CDR3 runs 16 residues. Trimming removed 1 base from V and 2 bases from J, with 16 bases in between. The CDR3 DNA reads as TGTGCCAGCAGCGTAACATCCGGAGCGCCTACCTACGAGCAGTACTTC. Its translation: CASSVTSGAPTYEQYF.

The rearrangement uses TRBV3-1 (or the pseudogene TRBV3-2) and TRBJ2-7; TRBD1 matches at 9 bases. Germline loops: CDR1 LGHDT, CDR2 YNNKEL (reference sequence). This CDR3 spans 16 amino acids. The V gene end was trimmed by 4 bases and the J gene end by 4 bases; junction bases not matched to a gene: 11. The CDR3 coding sequence is TGTGCCAGCAGCCGCCAAACGACAGGGGGAACTTACGAGCAGTACTTC. Amino acids: CASSRQTTGGTYEQYF.

The chain links TRBV6-4 to TRBJ1-5; D is perhaps TRBD1 (6 bases). Germline V CDR1 and CDR2: MRHNA, SNTAGT. This CDR3 has 13 residues. The V end lost 3 bases, the J end lost 7 bases, and 10 bases lay between the germline ends. The CDR3 here is CASSEEQGQPQHF. DNA for the CDR3: TGTGCCAGCAGTGAAGAACAGGGACAGCCCCAGCATTTT.

The chain links TRBV30 to TRBJ1-1, with D perhaps TRBD1 (5 bases). CDR1 and CDR2 from the germline V gene are GTSNPN and SVGIG (reference sequence). This CDR3 has 12 amino acids. Between the trimmed V and J ends, which lost 7 bases and 4 bases, there was a span of 13 bases. CDR3 sequence: CASLGVVTEAFF. Written as DNA, the CDR3 is TGTGCCTCTTTAGGGGTTGTCACTGAAGCTTTCTTT.

V gene TRBV3-1 (or the pseudogene TRBV3-2) combines with J gene TRBJ2-5; weak D call: TRBD2 (5 bases). V lost 7 bases to trimming and J lost 2 bases, with 14 bases between them. Germline V gene sequence: CDR1 LGHDT, CDR2 YNNKEL (reference sequence). The CDR3 totals 14 residues. The CDR3 nucleotides read TGTGCCAGCAACCTTGGACGGACTCAAGAGACCCAGTACTTC. Its translation is CASNLGRTQETQYF.

V usage is TRBV28 and J usage is TRBJ2-4; perhaps TRBD2 as D (6 bases). V was cut by 1 base and J by 0 bases, with 13 bases left in between. Looked up from germline, CDR1 is MDHEN and CDR2 is SYDVKM. The CDR3 is 17 residues long. In nucleotides, the CDR3 is TGTGCCAGCAGTTTATCCCACGGGACTGGAGCCAAAAACATTCAGTACTTC. As protein: CASSLSHGTGAKNIQYF.

Turning to this clone: This specimen includes other DNA sequences encoding the same CDR3. V usage is TRBV19 and J usage is TRBJ1-1; D perhaps matches TRBD1 (6 bases). V lost 3 bases to trimming and J lost 5 bases, with 13 bases between them. Looked up from germline, CDR1 is LNHDA and CDR2 is SQIVND (reference sequence). The CDR3 is 14 amino acids. The CDR3 region is CASSIEQGRTEAFF. The CDR3 DNA sequence: TGTGCCAGTAGTATCGAACAGGGTAGGACTGAAGCTTTCTTT.

CDR3 in amino acids: CASSSRQGVGQPQHF. In DNA form, the CDR3 reads TGTGCCAGCAGTTCCAGACAGGGGGTAGGGCAGCCCCAGCATTTT. The gene calls are TRBV28 and TRBJ1-5; 9 nucleotides agree with TRBD1. V shed 4 bases, J shed 7 bases, and the junction held 8 bases outside the gene matches. The CDR3 length is 15 residues. From germline, CDR1 is MDHEN and CDR2 SYDVKM.

The chain is built from TRBV12-5 and TRBJ1-2; no definite D call. The germline V and J ends were trimmed by 0 bases and 7 bases, with 6 bases remaining between them. From germline, CDR1 is LGHNT and CDR2 FRNRAP. This CDR3 comprises 12 residues. CDR3 in DNA: TGTGCTAGTGGTTTGGTATCGGGTGGCTACACCTTC. This translates into CASGLVSGGYTF.

This sequence joins TRBV5-4 and TRBJ1-4; a weak D match, TRBD1 (5 bases). Germline CDR1 SGHNT, CDR2 YYREEE (reference sequence). The CDR3 extends over 14 amino acids. The V gene lost 4 bases and the J gene lost 8 bases, with 15 bases spanning the gap. CDR3 nucleotides: TGTGCCAGCAGCCCTGGCCCAGGGCAGGAAAAACTGTTTTTT. Translated, it gives CASSPGPGQEKLFF.

This chain links TRBV6-5 with TRBJ2-7, with TRBD2 as a possible D gene (5 bases). V lost 4 bases and J 5 bases, leaving 12 bases between the germline ends. There are 13 residues in the CDR3. Germline CDR1 is MNHEY and CDR2 is SVGAGI. This CDR3 reads CASSSPEGDEQYF. In nucleotides, the CDR3 is TGTGCCAGCAGTTCCCCAGAGGGCGACGAGCAGTACTTC.

The rearrangement links TRBV3-1 (or the pseudogene TRBV3-2) to TRBJ2-7, with 7 positions matching TRBD1. The CDR3 totals 12 residues. Germline lookup yields CDR1 LGHDT and CDR2 YNNKEL (reference sequence). V shed 4 bases and J 4 bases; nucleotides not matched to a gene: 1. In nucleotides, the CDR3 is TGTGCCAGCAGCCTCAGGGGGTACGAGCAGTACTTC. Translation gives CASSLRGYEQYF.

The rearrangement joins TRBV18 to TRBJ1-6; TRBD1 matches 10 bases. From germline, CDR1 is KGHSH and CDR2 LQKENI. J was trimmed by 6 bases and V by 3 bases; bases with no gene match: 2. The CDR3 has 15 amino acids. Here the CDR3 reads CASSPGQGLNSPLHF. CDR3 DNA: TGTGCCAGCTCACCGGGACAGGGGCTTAATTCACCCCTCCACTTT.

This rearrangement joins TRBV4-3 to TRBJ2-3, with 7 bases aligning to TRBD2. V lost 2 bases, J lost 2 bases, and 10 bases stayed unmatched. CDR1 is LGHNA, CDR2 YSLEER, per germline. The CDR3 runs 17 residues. The CDR3 DNA sequence: TGCGCCAGCAGCCAATCTCCTAGCGGAACGCCCACAGATACGCAGTATTTT. The encoded protein is CASSQSPSGTPTDTQYF.

This clone was seen just once. The rearrangement uses TRBV19 and TRBJ1-2, with TRBD1 matching 7 bases. With V trimmed by 10 bases and J by 3 bases, 8 bases remained unmatched. The germline V gene has CDR1 LNHDA and CDR2 SQIVND (reference sequence). The CDR3 has 13 residues. Written as DNA, the CDR3 is TGTGCCACCGCACCTACAGGGGACTATGGCTACACCTTC. It yields the protein CATAPTGDYGYTF.

The chain employs TRBV9 and TRBJ2-3, with 8 bases identical to TRBD1. V shed 0 bases and J 7 bases; nucleotides not matched to a gene: 10. Germline lookup yields CDR1 SGDLS and CDR2 YYNGEE. The CDR3 runs 16 residues. As DNA, the CDR3 is TGTGCCAGCAGCGTAGGAGGACAGGGTTGGACAAATACGCAGTATTTT. Protein sequence: CASSVGGQGWTNTQYF.